This TCR beta chain is drawn from a study of OX40 agonist ivuxolimab in advanced cancers. Libraries were prepared by immunoSEQ multiplex PCR; TCRdb keeps only in-frame clonotypes and omits some of them. The sample holds more than 70,000 clones, approximately 90% seen once. The sample in question was CD4+ or CD8+ T cells sorted from blood, obtained in a trial of the OX40 agonist ivuxolimab. The source is an adult with an advanced solid tumor such as melanoma, head and neck, liver or kidney cancer.

The CDR3 is CSVGMWGRVGTEAFF. The CDR3 DNA follows: TGCAGCGTTGGAATGTGGGGGCGGGTTGGGACTGAAGCTTTCTTT. The V gene is TRBV29-1, the J gene TRBJ1-1, with D perhaps TRBD1 (6 bases). The germline V gene has CDR1 SQVTM and CDR2 ANQGSEA. The CDR3 is made up of 15 amino acids. V lost 4 bases to trimming and J lost 5 bases, with 20 bases between them.